The 6 T cell receptor beta chains below come from one sample, sequenced in a study of shared clonotypes between healthy human individuals. Using immunoSEQ multiplex PCR, the repertoire was profiled, and TCRdb retains in-frame clones only, with some absent. Counted here are some 690,000 clones, 80% to 95% occurring once; the ten biggest clones make up 34%. The sequencing sample was made of memory CD8+ T cells from PBMCs. As to subset: CD45RO+ cells pooled with CCR7-negative TemRA cells. The receptor source for this set is a man aged 18 to 29 in good health. Some clones in this sample may be carry-over from other donors' samples.

The V gene is TRBV9, the J gene TRBJ1-4; 7 bases agree with TRBD1. With V trimmed by 4 bases and J by 7 bases, 10 bases remained unmatched. This CDR3 region has 15 residues. Germline V lookup: CDR1 SGDLS, CDR2 YYNGEE. CDR3 in DNA: TGTGCCAGCAGCCCCGGGGACAGCAAATTTGAAAAACTGTTTTTT. It yields the protein CASSPGDSKFEKLFF.

This chain connects TRBV9 to TRBJ2-1; TRBD2 matches at 7 bases. The V and J ends lost 4 bases and 4 bases, in that order; junction bases with no gene match: 8. CDR1 is SGDLS and CDR2 is YYNGEE in the germline V gene. This CDR3 has 15 amino acids. CDR3 sequence: CASSRLAGEYNEQFF. In nucleotides, the CDR3 is TGTGCCAGCAGCCGTCTGGCGGGAGAATACAATGAGCAGTTCTTC.

The J gene is TRBJ2-2, the V gene TRBV5-1; tentatively, D is TRBD2 (5 bases). This CDR3 is 14 amino acids long. CDR1 is SGHRS, CDR2 YFSETQ, per germline. Trimming cost V 4 bases and J 0 bases, with 7 bases left between them. CDR3 protein: CASSAGPNTGELFF. CDR3 bases: TGCGCCAGCAGCGCGGGTCCGAACACCGGGGAGCTGTTTTTT. The full variable domain, with the rest looked up from reference TRBV5-1 and TRBJ2-2, is KAGVTQTPRYLIKTRGQQVTLSCSPISGHRSVSWYQQTPGQGLQFLFEYFSETQRNKGNFPGRFSGRQFSNSRSEMNVSTLELGDSALYLCASSAGPNTGELFFGEGSRLTVL.

The chain combines TRBV27 with TRBJ2-2, with D perhaps matching TRBD2 (7 bases). Germline V gene data show CDR1 as MNHEY and CDR2 as SMNVEV (reference sequence). The V end lost 11 bases, the J end lost 7 bases, and 17 bases lay between the germline ends. The CDR3 is made up of 13 amino acids. DNA of the CDR3: TGTGCCGCTCATACGGGGGGCGGCGGGGAGCTGTTTTTT. Residues: CAAHTGGGGELFF.

The chain combines TRBV27 with TRBJ2-1; 9 bases agree with TRBD1. This CDR3 has 14 amino acids. CDR1 is MNHEY and CDR2 is SMNVEV in the germline V gene (reference sequence). V shed 2 bases, J shed 10 bases, and the junction held 6 bases outside the gene matches. The CDR3 nucleotides read TGTGCCAGCAGTTTAGACAGGGGGGCGCGGGAGCAGTTCTTC. Translation gives CASSLDRGAREQFF.

The chain carries TRBV15 and TRBJ1-4; TRBD1 might be the D (5 bases). The germline V gene has CDR1 LNHNV and CDR2 YYDKDF (reference sequence). The V end was cut by 5 bases, the J end by 5 bases, with 12 bases between. This CDR3 has 14 residues. CDR3 in amino acids: CATSGRGLNEKLFF. In DNA, the CDR3 is TGTGCCACCAGCGGCCGGGGACTAAATGAAAAACTGTTTTTT.